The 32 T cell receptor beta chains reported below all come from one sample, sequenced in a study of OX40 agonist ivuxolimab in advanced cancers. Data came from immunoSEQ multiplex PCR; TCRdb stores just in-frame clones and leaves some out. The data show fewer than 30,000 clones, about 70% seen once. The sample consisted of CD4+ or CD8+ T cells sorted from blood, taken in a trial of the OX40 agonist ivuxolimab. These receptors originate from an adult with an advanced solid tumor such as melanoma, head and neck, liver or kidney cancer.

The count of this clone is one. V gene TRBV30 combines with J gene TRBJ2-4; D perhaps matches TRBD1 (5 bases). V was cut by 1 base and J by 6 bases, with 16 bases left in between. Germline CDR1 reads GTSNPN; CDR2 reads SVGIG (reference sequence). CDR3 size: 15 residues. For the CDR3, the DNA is TGTGCCTGGAGTGCCCCCAGGGTGTGGGCAAACATTCAGTACTTC. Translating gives CAWSAPRVWANIQYF. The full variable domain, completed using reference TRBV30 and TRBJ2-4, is SQTIHQWPATLVQPVGSPLSLECTVEGTSNPNLYWYRQAAGRGLQLLFYSVGIGQISSEVPQNLSASRPQDRQFILSSKKLLLSDSGFYLCAWSAPRVWANIQYFGAGTRLSVL.

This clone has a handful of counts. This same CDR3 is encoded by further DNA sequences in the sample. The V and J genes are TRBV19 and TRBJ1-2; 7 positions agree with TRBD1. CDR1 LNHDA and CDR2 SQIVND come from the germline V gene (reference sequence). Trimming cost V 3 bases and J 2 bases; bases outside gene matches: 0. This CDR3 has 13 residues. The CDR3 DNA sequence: TGTGCCAGTAGTATGACAGGGAACTATGGCTACACCTTC. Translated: CASSMTGNYGYTF.

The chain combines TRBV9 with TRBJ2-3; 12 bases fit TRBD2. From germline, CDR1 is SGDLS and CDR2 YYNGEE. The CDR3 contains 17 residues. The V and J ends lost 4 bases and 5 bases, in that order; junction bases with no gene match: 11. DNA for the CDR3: TGTGCCAGCAGCTCGCGGACTAGCGGGGTGGAGGGAGATACGCAGTATTTT. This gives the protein CASSSRTSGVEGDTQYF.

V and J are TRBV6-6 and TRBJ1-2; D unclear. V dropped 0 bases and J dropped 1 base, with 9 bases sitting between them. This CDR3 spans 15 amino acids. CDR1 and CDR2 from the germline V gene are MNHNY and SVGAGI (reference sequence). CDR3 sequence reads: CASSYSMGYNYGYTF. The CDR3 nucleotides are TGTGCCAGCAGTTACTCGATGGGCTATAACTATGGCTACACCTTC.

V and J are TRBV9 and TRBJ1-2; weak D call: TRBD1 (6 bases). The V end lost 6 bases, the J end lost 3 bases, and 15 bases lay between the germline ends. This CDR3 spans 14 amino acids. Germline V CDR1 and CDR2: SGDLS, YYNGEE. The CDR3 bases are TGTGCCAGCACCCCGGGGGACACCGACTATGGCTACACCTTC. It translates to CASTPGDTDYGYTF.

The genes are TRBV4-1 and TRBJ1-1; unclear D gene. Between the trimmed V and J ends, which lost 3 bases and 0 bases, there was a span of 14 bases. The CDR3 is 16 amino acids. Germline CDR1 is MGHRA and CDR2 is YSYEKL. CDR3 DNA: TGCGCCAGCAGCCACCCCCTCGAGGGCATGAACACTGAAGCTTTCTTT. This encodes CASSHPLEGMNTEAFF.

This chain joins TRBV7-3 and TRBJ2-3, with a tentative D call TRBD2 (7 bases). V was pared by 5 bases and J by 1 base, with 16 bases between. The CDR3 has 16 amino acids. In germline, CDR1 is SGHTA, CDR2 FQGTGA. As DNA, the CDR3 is TGTGCCAGCAGCCTCGGAGGGGGGGACCGCACAGATACGCAGTATTTT. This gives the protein CASSLGGGDRTDTQYF. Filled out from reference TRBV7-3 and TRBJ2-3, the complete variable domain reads GAGVSQTPSNKVTEKGKYVELRCDPISGHTALYWYRQSLGQGPEFLIYFQGTGAADDSGLPNDRFFAVRPEGSVSTLKIQRTERGDSAVYLCASSLGGGDRTDTQYFGPGTRLTVL.

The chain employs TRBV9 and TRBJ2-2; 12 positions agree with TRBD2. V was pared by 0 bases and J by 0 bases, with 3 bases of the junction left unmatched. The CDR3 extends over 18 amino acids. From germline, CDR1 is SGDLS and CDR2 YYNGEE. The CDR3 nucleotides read TGTGCCAGCAGCGTAGCGCTAGCGGGGGGGTCGAACACCGGGGAGCTGTTTTTT. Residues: CASSVALAGGSNTGELFF.

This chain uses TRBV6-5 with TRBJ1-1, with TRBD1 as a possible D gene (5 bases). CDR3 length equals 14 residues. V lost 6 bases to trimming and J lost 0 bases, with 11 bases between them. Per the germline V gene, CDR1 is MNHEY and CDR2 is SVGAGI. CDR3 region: CASRPGHMNTEAFF. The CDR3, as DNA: TGTGCCAGCAGACCCGGACACATGAACACTGAAGCTTTCTTT.

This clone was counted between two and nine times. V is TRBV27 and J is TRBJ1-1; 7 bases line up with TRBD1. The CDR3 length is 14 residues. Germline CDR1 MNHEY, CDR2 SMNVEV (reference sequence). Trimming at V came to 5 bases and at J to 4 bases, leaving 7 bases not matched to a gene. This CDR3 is CASSEYRGGTEAFF. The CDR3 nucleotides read TGTGCCAGCAGTGAATACAGGGGAGGCACTGAAGCTTTCTTT.

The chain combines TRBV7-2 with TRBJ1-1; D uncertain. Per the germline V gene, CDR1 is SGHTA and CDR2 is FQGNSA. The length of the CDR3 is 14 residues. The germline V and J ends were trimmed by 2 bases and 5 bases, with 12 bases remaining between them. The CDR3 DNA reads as TGTGCCAGCAGCTTACTCCCCGGTGAAACTGAAGCTTTCTTT. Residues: CASSLLPGETEAFF.

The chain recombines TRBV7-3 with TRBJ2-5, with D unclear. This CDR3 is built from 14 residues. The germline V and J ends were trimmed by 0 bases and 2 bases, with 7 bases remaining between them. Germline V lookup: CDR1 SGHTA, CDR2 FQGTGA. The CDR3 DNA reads TGTGCCAGCAGCTTAACGGGCTCGCAAGAGACCCAGTACTTC. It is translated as CASSLTGSQETQYF.

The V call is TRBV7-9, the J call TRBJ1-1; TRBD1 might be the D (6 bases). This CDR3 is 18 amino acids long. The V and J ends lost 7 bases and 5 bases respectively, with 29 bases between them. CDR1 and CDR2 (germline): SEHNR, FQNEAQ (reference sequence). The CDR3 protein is CASTPDPAGGADRTEAFF. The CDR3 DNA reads TGTGCCAGCACCCCAGACCCGGCTGGGGGCGCGGACCGAACTGAAGCTTTCTTT. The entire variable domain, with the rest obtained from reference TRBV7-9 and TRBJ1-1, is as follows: DTGVSQNPRHKITKRGQNVTFRCDPISEHNRLYWYRQTLGQGPEFLTYFQNEAQLEKSRLLSDRFSAERPKGSFSTLEIQRTEQGDSAMYLCASTPDPAGGADRTEAFFGQGTRLTVV.

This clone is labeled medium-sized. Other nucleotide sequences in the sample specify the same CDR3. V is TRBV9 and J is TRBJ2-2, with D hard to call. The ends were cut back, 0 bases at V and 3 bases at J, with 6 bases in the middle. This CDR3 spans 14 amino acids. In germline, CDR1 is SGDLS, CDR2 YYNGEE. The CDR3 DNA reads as TGTGCCAGCAGCGTAGACGGGTACACCGGGGAGCTGTTTTTT. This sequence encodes CASSVDGYTGELFF.

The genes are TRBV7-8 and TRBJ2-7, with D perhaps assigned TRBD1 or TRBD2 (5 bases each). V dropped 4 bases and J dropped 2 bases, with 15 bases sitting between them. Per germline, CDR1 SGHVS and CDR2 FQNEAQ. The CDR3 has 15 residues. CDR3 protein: CASSSAGTLAYEQYF. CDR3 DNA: TGTGCCAGCAGCTCCGCCGGGACGCTGGCCTACGAGCAGTACTTC.

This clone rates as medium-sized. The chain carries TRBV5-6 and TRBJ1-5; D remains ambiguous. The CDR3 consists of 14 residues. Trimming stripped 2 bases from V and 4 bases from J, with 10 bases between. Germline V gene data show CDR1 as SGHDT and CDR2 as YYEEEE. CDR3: CASSFTGGNQPQHF. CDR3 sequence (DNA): TGTGCCAGCAGCTTCACGGGAGGGAATCAGCCCCAGCATTTT.

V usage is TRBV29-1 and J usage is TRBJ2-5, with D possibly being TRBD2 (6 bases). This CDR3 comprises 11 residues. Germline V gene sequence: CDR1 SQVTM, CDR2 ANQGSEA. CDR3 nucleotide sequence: TGCAGTGCGGGAACTCAAGAGACCCAGTACTTC. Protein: CSAGTQETQYF.

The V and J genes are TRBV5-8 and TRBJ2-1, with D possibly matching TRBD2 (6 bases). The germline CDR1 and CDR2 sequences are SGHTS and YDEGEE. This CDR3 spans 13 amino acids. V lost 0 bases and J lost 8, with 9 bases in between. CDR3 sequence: CASSLGWRDEQFF. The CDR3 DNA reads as TGTGCCAGCAGCTTGGGCTGGAGGGATGAGCAGTTCTTC.

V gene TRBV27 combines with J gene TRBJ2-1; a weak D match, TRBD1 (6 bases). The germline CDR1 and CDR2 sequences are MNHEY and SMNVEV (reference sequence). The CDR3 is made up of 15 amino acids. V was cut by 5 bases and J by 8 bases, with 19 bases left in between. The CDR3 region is CASSHLGTSRYEQFF. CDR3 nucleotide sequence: TGTGCCAGCAGTCACCTCGGGACATCCCGGTATGAGCAGTTCTTC.

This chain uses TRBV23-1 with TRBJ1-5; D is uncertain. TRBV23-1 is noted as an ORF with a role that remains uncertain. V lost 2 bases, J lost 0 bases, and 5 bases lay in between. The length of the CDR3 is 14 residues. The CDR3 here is CASSQHISNQPQHF. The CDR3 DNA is TGCGCCAGCAGTCAACACATTAGCAATCAGCCCCAGCATTTT.

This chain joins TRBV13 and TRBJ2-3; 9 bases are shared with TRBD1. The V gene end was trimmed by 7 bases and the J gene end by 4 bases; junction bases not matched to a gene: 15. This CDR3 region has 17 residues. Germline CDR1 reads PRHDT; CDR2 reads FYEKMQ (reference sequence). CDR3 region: CASTRVGGDRVADTQYF. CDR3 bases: TGTGCCAGCACCCGAGTGGGTGGGGACAGGGTTGCAGATACGCAGTATTTT.

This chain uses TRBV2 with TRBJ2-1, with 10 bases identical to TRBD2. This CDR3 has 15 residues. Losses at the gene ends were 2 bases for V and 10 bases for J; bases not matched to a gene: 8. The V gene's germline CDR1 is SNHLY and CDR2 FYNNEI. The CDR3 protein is CASSELAGERGEQFF. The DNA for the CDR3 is TGTGCCAGCAGTGAACTAGCGGGGGAAAGGGGGGAGCAGTTCTTC.

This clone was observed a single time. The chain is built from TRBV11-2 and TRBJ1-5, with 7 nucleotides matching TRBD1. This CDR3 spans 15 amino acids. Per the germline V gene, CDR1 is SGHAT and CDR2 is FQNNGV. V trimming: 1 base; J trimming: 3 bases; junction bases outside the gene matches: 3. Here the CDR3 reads CASSLGGGTNQPQHF. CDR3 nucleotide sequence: TGTGCCAGCAGCTTAGGAGGGGGCACCAATCAGCCCCAGCATTTT.

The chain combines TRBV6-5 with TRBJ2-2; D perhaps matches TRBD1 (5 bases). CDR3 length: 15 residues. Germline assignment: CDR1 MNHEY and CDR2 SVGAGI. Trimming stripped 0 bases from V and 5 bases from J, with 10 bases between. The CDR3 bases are TGTGCCAGCAGTTACTCGGCAGCAGGGACCGGGGAGCTGTTTTTT. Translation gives CASSYSAAGTGELFF.

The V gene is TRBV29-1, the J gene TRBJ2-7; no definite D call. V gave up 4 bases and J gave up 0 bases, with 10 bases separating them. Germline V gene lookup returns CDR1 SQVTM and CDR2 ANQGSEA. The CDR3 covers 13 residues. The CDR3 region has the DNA TGCAGCGTTGCGGCCAGCTCCTCCTACGAGCAGTACTTC. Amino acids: CSVAASSSYEQYF.

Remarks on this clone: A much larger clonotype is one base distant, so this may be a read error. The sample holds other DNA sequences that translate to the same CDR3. The CDR3 loop reads CASSQDEGAQNGYTF. The CDR3 DNA follows: TGCGCCAGCAGTCAAGATGAGGGGGCACAGAATGGCTACACCTTC. J is TRBJ1-2 and V is TRBV4-3, with TRBD1 identical over 7 bases. The CDR3 has 15 residues. Germline-derived CDR1 and CDR2 are LGHNA and YSLEER.

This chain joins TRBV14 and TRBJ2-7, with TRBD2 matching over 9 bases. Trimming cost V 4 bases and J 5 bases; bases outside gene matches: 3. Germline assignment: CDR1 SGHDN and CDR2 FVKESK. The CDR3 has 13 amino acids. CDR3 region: CASSLLAGNEQYF. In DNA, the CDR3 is TGTGCCAGCAGCCTTCTAGCGGGGAACGAGCAGTACTTC.

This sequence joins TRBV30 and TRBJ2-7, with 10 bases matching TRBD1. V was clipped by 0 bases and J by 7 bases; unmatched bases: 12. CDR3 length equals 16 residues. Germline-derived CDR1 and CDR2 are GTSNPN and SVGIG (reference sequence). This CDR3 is CAWSVRPGQGWYEQYF. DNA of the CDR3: TGTGCCTGGAGTGTCCGCCCGGGACAGGGGTGGTATGAGCAGTACTTC.

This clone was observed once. The CDR3 region is CASRPTGSQPQHF. The DNA for the CDR3 is TGTGCCAGCAGGCCCACAGGGTCTCAGCCCCAGCATTTT. The chain is built from TRBV27 and TRBJ1-5; a weak D match, TRBD1 (6 bases). The CDR3 covers 13 residues. Per germline, CDR1 MNHEY and CDR2 SMNVEV (reference sequence). V lost 6 bases to trimming and J lost 6 bases, with 12 bases between them.

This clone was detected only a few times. CDR3 DNA: TGTGCCAGTAGTATCGCCCGGGAGAGGGATCAGCCCCAGCATTTT. Translating it yields CASSIARERDQPQHF. The V call is TRBV19, the J call TRBJ1-5, with D hard to call. The CDR3 is 15 amino acids. CDR1 and CDR2 from the germline V gene are LNHDA and SQIVND (reference sequence). Trimming left V 3 bases short and J 5 bases short, with 14 bases between.

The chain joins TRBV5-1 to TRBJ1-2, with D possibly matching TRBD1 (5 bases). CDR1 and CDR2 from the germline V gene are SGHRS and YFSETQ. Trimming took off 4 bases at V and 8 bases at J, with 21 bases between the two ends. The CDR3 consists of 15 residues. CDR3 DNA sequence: TGCGCCAGCAGCGTAACCGGGACCGAAGTGAGGGGCTACACCTTC. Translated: CASSVTGTEVRGYTF.

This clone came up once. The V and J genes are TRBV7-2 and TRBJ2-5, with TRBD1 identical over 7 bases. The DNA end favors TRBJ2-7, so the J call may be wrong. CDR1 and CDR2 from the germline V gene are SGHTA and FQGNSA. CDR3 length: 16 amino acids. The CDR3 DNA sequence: TGTGCCAGCAGCTTAGACGTTACAGGGGTAATCTACGAGCAGTACTTC. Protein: CASSLDVTGVIYEQYF.